Listed here are 17 T cell receptor beta chains from one sample, sequenced in a study of cytomegalovirus exposure and HLA in healthy donors. Using immunoSEQ multiplex PCR, the repertoire was profiled, and TCRdb retains in-frame clones only, with some absent. The sample records about 56,000 clones, just over 90% being singletons. Sequencing used PBMCs. The receptors come from a young woman in good health and CMV-seropositive.

The rearrangement uses TRBV25-1 and TRBJ2-5, with TRBD2 identical over 11 bases. The junction had 5 bases not matched to a gene; V was cut back by 2 bases and J by 0 bases. The CDR3 covers 17 residues. Germline V gene sequence: CDR1 MGHDK, CDR2 SYGVNS. Here the CDR3 DNA reads TGTGCCAGCAGTGAAGGAGCGACTAGCGGGGACCAAGAGACCCAGTACTTC. Residues: CASSEGATSGDQETQYF. Full variable domain (remainder filled in from reference TRBV25-1 and TRBJ2-5): EADIYQTPRYLVIGTGKKITLECSQTMGHDKMYWYQQDPGMELHLIHYSYGVNSTEKGDLSSESTVSRIRTEHFPLTLESARPSHTSQYLCASSEGATSGDQETQYFGPGTRLLVL.

The rearrangement uses TRBV5-1 and TRBJ1-2; D perhaps matches TRBD1 (6 bases). The germline CDR1 and CDR2 sequences are SGHRS and YFSETQ. This CDR3 has 14 residues. V lost 3 bases and J lost 2, with 11 bases in between. The CDR3 spells CASSWGPENYGYTF. The CDR3 nucleotides are TGCGCCAGCAGCTGGGGGCCGGAGAACTATGGCTACACCTTC.

V and J are TRBV6-1 and TRBJ1-2; D is possibly TRBD1 (5 bases). This CDR3 is 14 amino acids long. Trimming took 0 bases from V and 8 from J, leaving 13 bases between them. Germline CDR1 is MNHNS and CDR2 is SASEGT. The CDR3 bases are TGTGCCAGCAGTGAAGCGCCGGGGGTAGGAGGCTACACCTTC. Residues: CASSEAPGVGGYTF.

The chain couples TRBV7-9 to TRBJ2-5, with D tentatively TRBD1 (6 bases). Looked up from germline, CDR1 is SEHNR and CDR2 is FQNEAQ (reference sequence). The CDR3 loop spans 15 amino acids. V lost 4 bases and J 1 base, leaving 13 bases between the germline ends. The CDR3 here is CASSSLARGQETQYF. The CDR3 DNA follows: TGTGCCAGCAGCTCCCTGGCCAGGGGCCAAGAGACCCAGTACTTC.

V usage is TRBV29-1 and J usage is TRBJ2-1; D gene unclear. Between the trimmed V and J ends, which lost 4 bases and 7 bases, there was a span of 8 bases. The CDR3 is made up of 11 amino acids. CDR1 and CDR2 from the germline V gene are SQVTM and ANQGSEA. CDR3 nucleotides: TGCAGCGTTGTTTCCAGAAATGAGCAGTTCTTC. Translation gives CSVVSRNEQFF.

The V gene is TRBV29-1, the J gene TRBJ2-3; 7 nucleotides align to TRBD2. Germline V CDR1 and CDR2: SQVTM, ANQGSEA. This CDR3 comprises 12 residues. CDR3 sequence reads: CGGEHGTDTQYF. The CDR3 region has the DNA TGCGGGGGGGAGCATGGCACAGATACGCAGTATTTT.

The rearrangement uses TRBV6-5 and TRBJ2-1; 7 bases agree with TRBD1. CDR3 length equals 15 residues. Trimming took 8 bases from V and 3 from J; bases not matched to a gene: 10. Germline-derived CDR1 and CDR2 are MNHEY and SVGAGI. CDR3 residues: CASLSTGVGYNEQFF. The DNA for the CDR3 is TGTGCCAGCCTGTCCACAGGGGTCGGCTACAATGAGCAGTTCTTC.

DNA of the CDR3: TGTGCCAGTAGCCCATCGTCGGGGTCTGAAGCTTTCTTT. It yields the protein CASSPSSGSEAFF. This chain uses TRBV19 with TRBJ1-1; the D is unclear. CDR3 length: 13 residues. Germline V gives CDR1 LNHDA, CDR2 SQIVND (reference sequence). The V end was cut by 6 bases, the J end by 6 bases, with 14 bases between.

This clone appeared a single time. The chain employs TRBV20-1 and TRBJ1-4; the D is unclear. CDR3 length equals 10 residues. Between the trimmed V and J ends, which lost 0 bases and 12 bases, there was a span of 5 bases. Germline V gene data show CDR1 as DFQATT and CDR2 as SNEGSKA (reference sequence). CDR3 in amino acids: CSARDNQLFF. The CDR3 region has the DNA TGCAGTGCTAGAGATAATCAACTGTTTTTT.

The chain links TRBV27 to TRBJ2-1; TRBD1 agrees at 7 bases. Germline V gives CDR1 MNHEY, CDR2 SMNVEV (reference sequence). This CDR3 is 16 amino acids long. Losses at the gene ends were 6 bases for V and 2 bases for J; bases not matched to a gene: 10. The CDR3 protein is CASSRPGQPAYNEQFF. Here the CDR3 DNA reads TGTGCCAGCAGCCGCCCGGGACAGCCCGCCTACAATGAGCAGTTCTTC.

V is TRBV18 and J is TRBJ1-1; no firm D call. The CDR3 is 11 amino acids. V was trimmed by 4 bases and J by 8 bases, leaving 8 bases between them. Looked up from germline, CDR1 is KGHSH and CDR2 is LQKENI. CDR3 sequence: CASSLQTEAFF. CDR3 sequence (DNA): TGTGCCAGCTCACTACAGACCGAAGCTTTCTTT.

The V call is TRBV7-3, the J call TRBJ1-6; D possibly corresponds to TRBD1 (5 bases). The CDR3 sequence is 14 residues long. Germline CDR1 reads SGHTA; CDR2 reads FQGTGA. The V gene lost 2 bases and the J gene lost 13 bases, with 15 bases spanning the gap. For the CDR3, the DNA is TGTGCCAGCAGCTTAGGGGGACGGGGGTCTCCCCTCCACTTT. Its translation is CASSLGGRGSPLHF.

The chain combines TRBV10-1 with TRBJ2-7, with D possibly matching TRBD1 (5 bases). The length of the CDR3 is 13 residues. V was trimmed by 5 bases and J by 3 bases, leaving 11 bases between them. Germline loops: CDR1 WNHNN, CDR2 SYGVQD (reference sequence). The CDR3 spells CASSKARDYEQYF. CDR3 DNA: TGCGCCAGCAGTAAAGCCAGGGACTACGAGCAGTACTTC.

V usage is TRBV5-1 and J usage is TRBJ2-5; TRBD1 matches at 7 bases. The CDR3 contains 13 residues. The junction had 6 bases not matched to a gene; V was cut back by 6 bases and J by 4 bases. CDR1 is SGHRS and CDR2 is YFSETQ in the germline V gene. CDR3: CASMPDRVETQYF. CDR3 coding DNA: TGCGCCAGCATGCCCGACAGGGTAGAGACCCAGTACTTC. Supplemented by reference TRBV5-1 and TRBJ2-5, the full variable domain reads KAGVTQTPRYLIKTRGQQVTLSCSPISGHRSVSWYQQTPGQGLQFLFEYFSETQRNKGNFPGRFSGRQFSNSRSEMNVSTLELGDSALYLCASMPDRVETQYFGPGTRLLVL.

The chain couples TRBV5-8 to TRBJ2-1; 8 bases line up with TRBD1. The CDR3 has 13 residues. After removal of 2 bases from V and 10 bases from J, the junction contained 5 bases not matched to a gene. CDR1 and CDR2 from the germline V gene are SGHTS and YDEGEE. In nucleotides, the CDR3 is TGTGCCAGCAGCTTCGCAGGGGGCGACGAGCAGTTCTTC. This gives the protein CASSFAGGDEQFF.

The V gene is TRBV7-4, the J gene TRBJ1-1; tentatively, D is TRBD1 (6 bases). Germline V gene sequence: CDR1 SGHVT, CDR2 SQSDAQ. Trimming stripped 5 bases from V and 1 base from J, with 17 bases between. CDR3 length: 16 residues. The CDR3 here is CASSPLPGHQNTEAFF. The DNA for the CDR3 is TGTGCCAGCAGCCCGCTACCGGGACACCAGAACACTGAAGCTTTCTTT.

This chain uses TRBV14 with TRBJ2-2; D gene unclear. The CDR3 loop spans 12 amino acids. V was clipped by 1 base and J by 7 bases, with 4 bases between them. Germline CDR1 reads SGHDN; CDR2 reads FVKESK. DNA of the CDR3: TGTGCCAGCAGCCAAGCCAGCGGGGAGCTGTTTTTT. Protein sequence: CASSQASGELFF.